The rows below give T cell receptor beta chains drawn from one sample of a study of shared clonotypes between healthy human individuals. Only in-frame clones appear in the TCRdb table, and some are missing; sequencing was by immunoSEQ multiplex PCR. The sample has around 2.3 million clones, roughly 95% seen once; the top ten hold over 0.1%. The sample consisted of naive CD4+ T cells sorted from blood. Receptor source: a man younger than 30 in good health. Each CDR3 is given with its conserved first and last residue. A D gene is named only where the DNA matches it firmly. Not all rows give a size; the values are once, few, many and, for expanded clones, a class.

clone_size	j_call	d_call	v_call	cdr3_aa	cdr3_nt
-	TRBJ2-1	-	TRBV9	CASSVAGAVYNEQFF	TGTGCCAGCAGCGTAGCGGGGGCTGTCTACAATGAGCAGTTCTTC
-	TRBJ2-2	-	TRBV6-5	CASSYSGNTGELFF	TGTGCCAGCAGTTACTCGGGTAACACCGGGGAGCTGTTTTTT
-	TRBJ1-3	TRBD1	TRBV2	CASSGTGIPGNTIYF	TGTGCCAGCAGTGGGACAGGAATTCCCGGAAACACCATATATTTT
-	TRBJ2-2	-	TRBV15	CATIPSPGGTTGELFF	TGTGCCACCATTCCCTCCCCGGGCGGTACGACCGGGGAGCTGTTTTTT
-	TRBJ2-3	TRBD1	TRBV5-1	CASSSTGGEDTQYF	TGCGCCAGCAGCTCGACAGGGGGCGAGGATACGCAGTATTTT
once	TRBJ2-3	TRBD1	TRBV6-6	CASRGTVADTQYF	TGTGCCAGCAGGGGGACAGTGGCAGATACGCAGTATTTT
-	TRBJ1-5	TRBD1	TRBV28	CASSFLGQGSNQPQHF	TGTGCCAGCAGTTTCCTGGGACAGGGAAGCAATCAGCCCCAGCATTTT
-	TRBJ1-2	-	TRBV7-8	CASSPGAGDYGYTF	TGTGCCAGCAGCCCAGGGGCAGGGGACTATGGCTACACCTTC
-	TRBJ1-1	-	TRBV11-2	CASSLVAGNTEAFF	TGTGCCAGCAGCTTAGTAGCTGGAAACACTGAAGCTTTCTTT
few	TRBJ2-1	-	TRBV18	CASSTLVDGEQFF	TGTGCCAGCTCAACTCTCGTTGATGGTGAGCAGTTCTTC